This TCR beta chain derives from a study of type 1 and type 2 diabetes patients. Turning to the study itself: Participants included type 1 and type 2 diabetes patients plus nondiabetic controls. The study, taken as a whole, reports: Age and gender were not matched between study groups. Type 1 diabetes repertoires were significantly less diverse than type 2 diabetes ones.

Points on this clonotype: Its matching antigen is unknown.

Amplification started from genomic DNA. Multiplex PCR with 30 forward and 13 reverse primers amplified the TCR beta CDR3. TCRdb reprocessed the multiplex PCR reads via MiXCR and lists one record per CDR3 protein. The sample lists 250,000 or so distinct CDR3 sequences; around 47% were seen once. Per the germline V gene, CDR1 is SGHDN and CDR2 is FVKESK. V was cut by 1 base and J by 6 bases, with 10 bases left in between. The CDR3 is 14 residues long. The chain uses TRBV14 and TRBJ2-1; D unresolved. The sequenced material came from peripheral blood mononuclear cells (PBMCs). The clonotype was recovered from a man younger than 30 with type 2 diabetes. CDR3 loop: CASSQGLTGNEQFF. CDR3 nucleotide sequence: TGTGCCAGCAGCCAAGGACTTACGGGCAATGAGCAGTTCTTC.